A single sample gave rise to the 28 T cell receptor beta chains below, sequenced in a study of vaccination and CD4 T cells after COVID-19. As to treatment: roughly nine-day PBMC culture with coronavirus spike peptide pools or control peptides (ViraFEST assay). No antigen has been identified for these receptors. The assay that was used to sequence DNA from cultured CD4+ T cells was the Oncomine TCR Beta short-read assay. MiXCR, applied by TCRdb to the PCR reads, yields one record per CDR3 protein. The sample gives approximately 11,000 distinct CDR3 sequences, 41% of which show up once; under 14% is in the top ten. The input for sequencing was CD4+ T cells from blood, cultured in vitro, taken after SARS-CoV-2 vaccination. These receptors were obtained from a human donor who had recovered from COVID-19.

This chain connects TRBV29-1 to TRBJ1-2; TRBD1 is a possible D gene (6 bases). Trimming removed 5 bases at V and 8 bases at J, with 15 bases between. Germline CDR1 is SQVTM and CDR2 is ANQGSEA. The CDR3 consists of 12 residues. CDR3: CSVFWGASGYTF. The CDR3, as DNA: TGCAGCGTTTTCTGGGGGGCGAGCGGCTACACCTTC.

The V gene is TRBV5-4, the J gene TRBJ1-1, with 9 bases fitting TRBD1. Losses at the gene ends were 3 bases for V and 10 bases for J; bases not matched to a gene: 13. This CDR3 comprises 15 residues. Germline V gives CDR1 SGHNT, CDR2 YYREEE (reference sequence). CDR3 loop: CASSSLGTGIVVAFF. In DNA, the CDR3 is TGTGCCAGCAGCTCGCTCGGGACAGGGATAGTTGTAGCTTTCTTT. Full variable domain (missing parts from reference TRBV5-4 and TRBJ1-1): ETGVTQSPTHLIKTRGQQVTLRCSSQSGHNTVSWYQQALGQGPQFIFQYYREEENGRGNFPPRFSGLQFPNYSSELNVNALELDDSALYLCASSSLGTGIVVAFFGQGTRLTVV.

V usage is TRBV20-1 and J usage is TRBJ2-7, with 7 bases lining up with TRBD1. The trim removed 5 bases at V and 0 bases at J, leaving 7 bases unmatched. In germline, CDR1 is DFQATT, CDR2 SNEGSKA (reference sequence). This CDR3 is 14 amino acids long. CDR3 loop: CSAPRGRSSYEQYF. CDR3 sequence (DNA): TGCAGTGCTCCAAGGGGGCGGAGCTCCTACGAGCAGTACTTC.

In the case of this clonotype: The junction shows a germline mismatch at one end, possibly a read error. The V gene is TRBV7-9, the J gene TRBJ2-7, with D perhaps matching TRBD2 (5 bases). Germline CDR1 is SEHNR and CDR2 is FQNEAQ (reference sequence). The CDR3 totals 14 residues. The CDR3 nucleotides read TGTGCCAGCACCTTACTGGGAGACCCACTCGAGCAGTACTTC. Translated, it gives CASTLLGDPLEQYF.

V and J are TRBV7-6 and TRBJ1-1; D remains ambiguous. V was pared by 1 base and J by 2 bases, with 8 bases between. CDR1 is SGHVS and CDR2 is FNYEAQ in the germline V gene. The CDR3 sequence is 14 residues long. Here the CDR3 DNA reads TGTGCCAGCAGCTTAGGGGGTGGAAACACTGAAGCTTTCTTT. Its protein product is CASSLGGGNTEAFF.

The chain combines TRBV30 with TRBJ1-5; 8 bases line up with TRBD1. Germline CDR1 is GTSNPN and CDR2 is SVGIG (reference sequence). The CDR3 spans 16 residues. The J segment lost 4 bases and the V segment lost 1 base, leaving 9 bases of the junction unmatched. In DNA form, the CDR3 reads TGTGCCTGGAGTGGAGGGTGGACAGGGCAAAATCAGCCCCAGCATTTT. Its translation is CAWSGGWTGQNQPQHF.

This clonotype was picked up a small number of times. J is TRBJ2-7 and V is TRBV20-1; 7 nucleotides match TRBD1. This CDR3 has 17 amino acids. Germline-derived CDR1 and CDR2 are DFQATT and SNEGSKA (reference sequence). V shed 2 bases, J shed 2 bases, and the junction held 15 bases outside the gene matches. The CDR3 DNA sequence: TGCAGTGCTAGATTTCCGCCCAACAGGGGATCAACCTACGAGCAGTACTTC. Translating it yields CSARFPPNRGSTYEQYF.

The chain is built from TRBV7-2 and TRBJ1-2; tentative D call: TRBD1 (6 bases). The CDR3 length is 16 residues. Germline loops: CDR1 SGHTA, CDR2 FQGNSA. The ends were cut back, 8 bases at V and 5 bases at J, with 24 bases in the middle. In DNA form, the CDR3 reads TGTGCCAGCTTACTATCCGCCGGGGGGGGCCGGTATGGCTACACCTTC. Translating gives CASLLSAGGGRYGYTF.

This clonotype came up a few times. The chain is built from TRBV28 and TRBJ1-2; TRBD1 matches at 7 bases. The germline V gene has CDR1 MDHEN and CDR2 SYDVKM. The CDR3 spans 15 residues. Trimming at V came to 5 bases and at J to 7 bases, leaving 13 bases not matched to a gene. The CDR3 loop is CASSPHTGTVGGYTF. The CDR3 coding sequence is TGTGCCAGCAGTCCCCACACCGGGACAGTCGGTGGCTACACCTTC.

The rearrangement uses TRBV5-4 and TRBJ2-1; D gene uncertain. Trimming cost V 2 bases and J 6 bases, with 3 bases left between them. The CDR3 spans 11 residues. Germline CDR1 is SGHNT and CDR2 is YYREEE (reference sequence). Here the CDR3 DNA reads TGTGCCAGCAGCTTTTTCAATGAGCAGTTCTTC. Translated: CASSFFNEQFF.

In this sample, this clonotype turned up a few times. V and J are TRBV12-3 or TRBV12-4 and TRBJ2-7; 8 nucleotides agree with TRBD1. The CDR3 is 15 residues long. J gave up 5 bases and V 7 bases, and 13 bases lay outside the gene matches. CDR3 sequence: CASTLYSQGAHEQYF. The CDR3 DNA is TGTGCCAGCACCTTATACTCCCAGGGGGCCCACGAGCAGTACTTC.

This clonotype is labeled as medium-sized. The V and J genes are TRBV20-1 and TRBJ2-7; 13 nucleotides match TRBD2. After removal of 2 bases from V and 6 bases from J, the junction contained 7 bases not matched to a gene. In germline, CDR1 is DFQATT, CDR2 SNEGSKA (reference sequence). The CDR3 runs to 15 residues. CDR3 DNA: TGCAGTGCTAGAAACCGACTAGCGGGAGGTTCCGAGCAGTACTTC. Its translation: CSARNRLAGGSEQYF.

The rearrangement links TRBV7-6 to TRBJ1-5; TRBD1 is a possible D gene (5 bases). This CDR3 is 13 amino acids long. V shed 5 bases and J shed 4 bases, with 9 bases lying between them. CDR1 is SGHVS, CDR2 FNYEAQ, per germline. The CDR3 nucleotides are TGTGCCAGCAGCACACAGGAGAATCAGCCCCAGCATTTT. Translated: CASSTQENQPQHF.

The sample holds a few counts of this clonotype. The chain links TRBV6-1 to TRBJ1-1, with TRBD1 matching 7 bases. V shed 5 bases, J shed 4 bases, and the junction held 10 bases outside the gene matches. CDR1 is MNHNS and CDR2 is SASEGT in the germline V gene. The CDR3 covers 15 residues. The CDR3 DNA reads TGTGCCAGCAGTCCCTTCGACAGGGAGGTCACTGAAGCTTTCTTT. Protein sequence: CASSPFDREVTEAFF.

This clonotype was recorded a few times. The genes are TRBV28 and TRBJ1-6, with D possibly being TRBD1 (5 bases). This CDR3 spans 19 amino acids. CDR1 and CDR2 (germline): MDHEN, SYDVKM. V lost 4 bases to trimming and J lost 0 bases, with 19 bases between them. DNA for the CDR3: TGTGCCAGCAGTTCCACCACCGGGACGCAGAGCTCCTATAATTCACCCCTCCACTTT. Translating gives CASSSTTGTQSSYNSPLHF. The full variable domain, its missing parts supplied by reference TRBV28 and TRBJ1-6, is DVKVTQSSRYLVKRTGEKVFLECVQDMDHENMFWYRQDPGLGLRLIYFSYDVKMKEKGDIPEGYSVSREKKERFSLILESASTNQTSMYLCASSSTTGTQSSYNSPLHFGNGTRLTVT.

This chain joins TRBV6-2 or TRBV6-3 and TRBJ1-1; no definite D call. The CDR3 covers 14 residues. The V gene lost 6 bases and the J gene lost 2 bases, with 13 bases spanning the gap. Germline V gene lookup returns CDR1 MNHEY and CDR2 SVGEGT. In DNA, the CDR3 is TGTGCCAGCAGGCCACATAGCCTCAACACTGAAGCTTTCTTT. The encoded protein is CASRPHSLNTEAFF.

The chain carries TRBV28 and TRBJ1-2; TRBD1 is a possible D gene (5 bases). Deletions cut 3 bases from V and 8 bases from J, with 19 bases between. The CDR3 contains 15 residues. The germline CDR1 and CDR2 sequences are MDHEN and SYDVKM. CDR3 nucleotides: TGTGCCAGCAGTTTTTGGGCAGGGAGGACTCAAGGCTACACCTTC. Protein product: CASSFWAGRTQGYTF.

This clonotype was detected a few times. The CDR3 protein is CAWTLLGNYGYTF. The DNA of the CDR3 is TGTGCCTGGACCCTCCTGGGTAACTATGGCTACACCTTC. The chain employs TRBV30 and TRBJ1-2, with D uncertain. Per the germline V gene, CDR1 is GTSNPN and CDR2 is SVGIG (reference sequence). CDR3 length equals 13 residues. V lost 4 bases to trimming and J lost 1 base, with 10 bases between them. Variable domain in full (rest from reference TRBV30 and TRBJ1-2): SQTIHQWPATLVQPVGSPLSLECTVEGTSNPNLYWYRQAAGRGLQLLFYSVGIGQISSEVPQNLSASRPQDRQFILSSKKLLLSDSGFYLCAWTLLGNYGYTFGSGTRLTVV.

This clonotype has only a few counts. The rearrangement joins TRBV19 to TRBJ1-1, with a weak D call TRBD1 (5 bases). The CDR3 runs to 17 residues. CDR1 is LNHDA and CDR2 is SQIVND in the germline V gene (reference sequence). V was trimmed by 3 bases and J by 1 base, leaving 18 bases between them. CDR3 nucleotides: TGTGCCAGTAGTATCCGTGTTGGGGCAAACAGGAACACTGAAGCTTTCTTT. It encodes CASSIRVGANRNTEAFF. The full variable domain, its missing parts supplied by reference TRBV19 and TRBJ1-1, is DGGITQSPKYLFRKEGQNVTLSCEQNLNHDAMYWYRQDPGQGLRLIYYSQIVNDFQKGDIAEGYSVSREKKESFPLTVTSAQKNPTAFYLCASSIRVGANRNTEAFFGQGTRLTVV.

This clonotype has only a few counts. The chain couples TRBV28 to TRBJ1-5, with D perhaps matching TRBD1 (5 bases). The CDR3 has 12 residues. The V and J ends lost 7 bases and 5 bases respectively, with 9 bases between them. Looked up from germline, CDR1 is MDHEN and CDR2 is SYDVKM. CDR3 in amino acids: CASNWGYQPQHF. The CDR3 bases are TGTGCCAGCAACTGGGGGTATCAGCCCCAGCATTTT.

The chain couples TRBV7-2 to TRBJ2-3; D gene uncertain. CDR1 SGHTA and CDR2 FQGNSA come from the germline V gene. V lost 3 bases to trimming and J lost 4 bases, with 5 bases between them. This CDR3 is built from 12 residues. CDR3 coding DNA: TGTGCCAGCAGCTTTAGGGCAGATACGCAGTATTTT. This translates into CASSFRADTQYF.

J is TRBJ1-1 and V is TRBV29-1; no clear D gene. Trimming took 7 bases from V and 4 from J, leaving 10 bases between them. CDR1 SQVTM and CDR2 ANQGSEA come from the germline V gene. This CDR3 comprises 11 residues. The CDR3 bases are TGCAGCGCTGGTGGGAGCACTGAAGCTTTCTTT. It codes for CSAGGSTEAFF.

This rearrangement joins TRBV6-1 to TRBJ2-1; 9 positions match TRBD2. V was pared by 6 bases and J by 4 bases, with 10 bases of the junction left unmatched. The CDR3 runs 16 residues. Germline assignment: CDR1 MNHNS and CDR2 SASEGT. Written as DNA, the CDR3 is TGTGCCAGCAGGAAATTAGCGGGAGTTGGTTACAATGAGCAGTTCTTC. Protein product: CASRKLAGVGYNEQFF.

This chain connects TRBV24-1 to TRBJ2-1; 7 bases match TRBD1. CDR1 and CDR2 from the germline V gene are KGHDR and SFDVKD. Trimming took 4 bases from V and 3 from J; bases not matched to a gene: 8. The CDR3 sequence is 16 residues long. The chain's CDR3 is CATSENKGALYNEQFF. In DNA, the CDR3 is TGTGCCACCAGTGAAAACAAGGGGGCACTCTACAATGAGCAGTTCTTC.

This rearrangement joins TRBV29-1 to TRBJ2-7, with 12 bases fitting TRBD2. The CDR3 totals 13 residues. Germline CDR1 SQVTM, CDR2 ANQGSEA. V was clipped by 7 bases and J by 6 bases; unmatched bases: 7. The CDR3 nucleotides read TGCAGCGCTAAGACTAGCGGGAGACTCGAGCAGTACTTC. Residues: CSAKTSGRLEQYF.

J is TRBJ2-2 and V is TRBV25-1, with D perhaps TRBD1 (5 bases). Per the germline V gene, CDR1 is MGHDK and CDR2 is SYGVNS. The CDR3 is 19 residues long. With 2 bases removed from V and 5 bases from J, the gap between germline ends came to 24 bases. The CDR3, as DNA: TGTGCCAGCAGTGAAGTCCCAGGGCAGGGCAATAAGGGAACCGGGGAGCTGTTTTTT. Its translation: CASSEVPGQGNKGTGELFF. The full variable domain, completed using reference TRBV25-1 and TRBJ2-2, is EADIYQTPRYLVIGTGKKITLECSQTMGHDKMYWYQQDPGMELHLIHYSYGVNSTEKGDLSSESTVSRIRTEHFPLTLESARPSHTSQYLCASSEVPGQGNKGTGELFFGEGSRLTVL.

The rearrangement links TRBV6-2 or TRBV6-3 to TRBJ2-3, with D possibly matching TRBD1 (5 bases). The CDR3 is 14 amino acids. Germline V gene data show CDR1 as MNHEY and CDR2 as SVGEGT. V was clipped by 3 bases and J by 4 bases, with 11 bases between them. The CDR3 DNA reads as TGTGCCAGCAGTTATTCCAGGGTGGCAGATACGCAGTATTTT. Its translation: CASSYSRVADTQYF.

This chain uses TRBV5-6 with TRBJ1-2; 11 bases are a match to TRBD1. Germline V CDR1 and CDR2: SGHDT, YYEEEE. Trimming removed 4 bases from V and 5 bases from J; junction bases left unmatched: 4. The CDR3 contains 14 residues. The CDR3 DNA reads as TGTGCCAGCAGCGGACAGGGGGCTCGGTATGGCTACACCTTC. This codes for CASSGQGARYGYTF.